These 32 T cell receptor beta chains originate from one sample sequenced in a study of CD8 T cells in ankylosing spondylitis. TCRdb used MiXCR to reprocess the 5' RACE reads, holding one entry per CDR3 protein. The sample lists under 120,000 distinct CDR3 sequences; 24% were seen once. The source material was synovial fluid, either unsorted or a sorted T cell fraction (not recorded which). The receptors come from a male donor with ankylosing spondylitis.

The chain links TRBV19 to TRBJ1-5, with D unclear. The CDR3 is 13 amino acids. Looked up from germline, CDR1 is LNHDA and CDR2 is SQIVND (reference sequence). With 3 bases removed from V and 4 bases from J, the gap between germline ends came to 7 bases. The chain's CDR3 is CASSISPNQPQHF. The CDR3 DNA follows: TGTGCCAGTAGTATTAGCCCTAATCAGCCCCAGCATTTT.

The chain has TRBV6-2 or TRBV6-3 and TRBJ1-1; the match to TRBD1 covers 9 bases. The CDR3 has 14 amino acids. V dropped 2 bases and J dropped 4; count of bases not matched to a gene: 2. CDR1 and CDR2 from the germline V gene are MNHEY and SVGEGT. CDR3 in amino acids: CASSYVDRGTEAFF. In nucleotides, the CDR3 is TGTGCCAGCAGTTACGTGGACAGGGGCACTGAAGCTTTCTTT.

This clonotype has a handful of counts. The chain joins TRBV6-1 to TRBJ2-5; possibly TRBD1 for D (5 bases). CDR3 length: 15 residues. V was trimmed by 6 bases and J by 4 bases, leaving 18 bases between them. CDR1 and CDR2 from the germline V gene are MNHNS and SASEGT. The CDR3 loop is CASSQERGPTETQYF. The CDR3 region has the DNA TGTGCCAGCAGCCAGGAAAGGGGTCCTACAGAGACCCAGTACTTC.

This clonotype has only a few counts. The gene calls are TRBV11-2 and TRBJ2-1, with 12 bases identical to TRBD2. Germline CDR1 reads SGHAT; CDR2 reads FQNNGV. Unmatched junction bases numbered 16, after V lost 4 bases and J lost 3 bases. This CDR3 region has 20 residues. In nucleotides, the CDR3 is TGTGCCAGCAGCTCCACCCGCGGACTAGCGGGACCGGAAAACTACAATGAGCAGTTCTTC. It is translated as CASSSTRGLAGPENYNEQFF.

The J gene is TRBJ2-1, the V gene TRBV27; possibly TRBD1 for D (5 bases). V gave up 5 bases and J gave up 4 bases, with 15 bases separating them. Germline-derived CDR1 and CDR2 are MNHEY and SMNVEV (reference sequence). This CDR3 has 15 residues. The CDR3 DNA follows: TGTGCCAGCAGTCCCTACGTGACAGCGTACAATGAGCAGTTCTTC. This encodes CASSPYVTAYNEQFF.

The rearrangement joins TRBV14 to TRBJ1-2; 11 nucleotides line up with TRBD1. The length of the CDR3 is 17 residues. The V segment lost 4 bases and the J segment 2 bases; nucleotides outside the gene matches: 9. The germline V gene encodes CDR1 SGHDN and CDR2 FVKESK. CDR3 DNA sequence: TGTGCCAGCAGCCCTTATTGGACAGGGGGCGCGAACTATGGCTACACCTTC. Residues: CASSPYWTGGANYGYTF.

The chain is built from TRBV30 and TRBJ2-1, with no clear D. This CDR3 region has 14 residues. Germline V gene data show CDR1 as GTSNPN and CDR2 as SVGIG (reference sequence). Trimming stripped 2 bases from V and 4 bases from J, with 12 bases between. The CDR3 region has the DNA TGTGCCTGGAGTCTTCCGGGCTTTTACAATGAGCAGTTCTTC. Translating it yields CAWSLPGFYNEQFF.

This clonotype was detected ten times or more. The chain combines TRBV11-2 with TRBJ2-2; D call uncertain. Germline-derived CDR1 and CDR2 are SGHAT and FQNNGV. The V gene lost 0 bases and the J gene lost 8 bases, with 10 bases spanning the gap. The CDR3 loop spans 14 amino acids. CDR3 coding DNA: TGTGCCAGCAGCTTAGAATTGATTTCGGGGGAGCTGTTTTTT. Its protein product is CASSLELISGELFF.

This clonotype was observed many times. The chain links TRBV7-9 to TRBJ2-1, with unresolved D. The V gene's germline CDR1 is SEHNR and CDR2 FQNEAQ (reference sequence). This CDR3 is built from 11 residues. Trimming stripped 5 bases from V and 7 bases from J, with 6 bases between. Written as DNA, the CDR3 is TGTGCCAGCAGCCCGCAGAATGAGCAGTTCTTC. As protein: CASSPQNEQFF.

This clonotype appeared a few times. V usage is TRBV4-1 and J usage is TRBJ1-6, with unresolved D. This CDR3 contains 15 residues. Germline V lookup: CDR1 MGHRA, CDR2 YSYEKL. The ends were cut back, 5 bases at V and 8 bases at J, with 16 bases in the middle. The CDR3 is CASSARENRDSPLHF. The DNA of the CDR3 is TGCGCCAGCAGCGCGAGGGAGAATAGGGATTCACCCCTCCACTTT.

There are a few counts of this clonotype. The chain links TRBV11-2 to TRBJ2-2; 9 nucleotides line up with TRBD2. Trimming took 6 bases from V and 1 from J; bases not matched to a gene: 3. The CDR3 spans 15 residues. Germline V gene data show CDR1 as SGHAT and CDR2 as FQNNGV. The CDR3 here is CASRPSGMNTGELFF. CDR3 bases: TGTGCCAGCAGACCTAGCGGGATGAACACCGGGGAGCTGTTTTTT.

The chain is built from TRBV28 and TRBJ2-7, with D maybe TRBD2 (5 bases). In germline, CDR1 is MDHEN, CDR2 SYDVKM. Trimming took 3 bases from V and 3 from J, leaving 9 bases between them. CDR3 length: 13 amino acids. The CDR3 sequence: CASSLRGIYEQYV. DNA for the CDR3: TGTGCCAGCAGTTTGCGAGGGATCTACGAGCAGTACGTC.

This clonotype was recorded once. The chain uses TRBV30 and TRBJ1-6; no firm D call. The CDR3 consists of 16 residues. V was pared by 4 bases and J by 1 base, with 14 bases between. In germline, CDR1 is GTSNPN, CDR2 SVGIG (reference sequence). CDR3 protein: CAWNVDRISYNSPLHF. The CDR3 DNA reads TGTGCCTGGAACGTAGATCGGATATCCTATAATTCACCCCTCCACTTT.

This chain uses TRBV7-9 with TRBJ1-1; maybe TRBD1 (5 bases). Germline values: CDR1 SEHNR, CDR2 FQNEAQ (reference sequence). V was trimmed by 0 bases and J by 7 bases, leaving 18 bases between them. The CDR3 consists of 16 residues. The CDR3: CASSLALLRGYGEAFF. The CDR3 DNA reads TGTGCCAGCAGCTTAGCGCTTCTAAGGGGATACGGTGAAGCTTTCTTT.

The chain recombines TRBV9 with TRBJ2-3; 8 positions match TRBD2. There are 18 residues in the CDR3. Germline V lookup: CDR1 SGDLS, CDR2 YYNGEE. V lost 4 bases, J lost 2 bases, and 15 bases stayed unmatched. The CDR3 spells CASSPRETGGPHTDTQYF. CDR3 DNA: TGTGCCAGCAGCCCCCGAGAAACGGGAGGGCCCCACACAGATACGCAGTATTTT.

The chain recombines TRBV12-3 or TRBV12-4 with TRBJ2-1; 10 nucleotides line up with TRBD1. CDR3 length: 16 amino acids. Trimming removed 5 bases from V and 1 base from J; junction bases left unmatched: 5. The CDR3 loop reads CASSDPGQGSYNEQFF. The CDR3 nucleotides are TGTGCCAGCAGTGACCCGGGACAGGGGTCCTACAATGAGCAGTTCTTC.

The V gene is TRBV6-4, the J gene TRBJ2-2; D is ambiguous. There are 13 residues in the CDR3. From germline, CDR1 is MRHNA and CDR2 SNTAGT. V dropped 7 bases and J dropped 2 bases, with 8 bases sitting between them. The CDR3 region is CASKNRNTGELFF. The CDR3 nucleotides are TGTGCCAGCAAGAACAGAAACACCGGGGAGCTGTTTTTT.

J is TRBJ2-7 and V is TRBV12-5; D tentatively fits TRBD1 or TRBD2 (5 bases each). The CDR3 has 15 residues. V lost 6 bases and J 3 bases, leaving 18 bases between the germline ends. Germline V gene data show CDR1 as LGHNT and CDR2 as FRNRAP. CDR3 sequence: CASGSGQPGNYEQYV. The CDR3, as DNA: TGTGCTAGTGGGTCGGGGCAGCCAGGGAACTACGAGCAGTACGTC.

This clonotype was observed a handful of times. The rearrangement joins TRBV11-2 to TRBJ2-1, with 14 bases that match TRBD2. V was pared by 6 bases and J by 2 bases, with 6 bases of the junction left unmatched. The CDR3 contains 17 residues. Looked up from germline, CDR1 is SGHAT and CDR2 is FQNNGV. The CDR3: CASSGTSGSAAYNEQFF. CDR3 DNA sequence: TGTGCCAGCAGTGGGACTAGCGGGAGTGCGGCCTACAATGAGCAGTTCTTC.

The count of this clonotype is one. The CDR3 is CASSAYRGETQYF. CDR3 DNA: TGTGCCAGCAGTGCCTACAGGGGAGAGACCCAGTACTTC. The chain links TRBV2 to TRBJ2-5; 7 bases agree with TRBD1. The CDR3 sequence is 13 residues long. J gave up 4 bases and V 4 bases, and 3 bases lay outside the gene matches. Germline lookup yields CDR1 SNHLY and CDR2 FYNNEI.

The chain links TRBV27 to TRBJ2-5; D unresolved. V was clipped by 3 bases and J by 0 bases, with 8 bases between them. Germline-derived CDR1 and CDR2 are MNHEY and SMNVEV (reference sequence). CDR3 length: 14 residues. The CDR3 bases are TGTGCCAGCAGTTTTTTTAGCAACCAAGAGACCCAGTACTTC. Translated: CASSFFSNQETQYF.

The chain links TRBV5-1 to TRBJ2-3; D gene uncertain. This CDR3 contains 13 residues. Trimming stripped 0 bases from V and 4 bases from J, with 6 bases between. Germline loops: CDR1 SGHRS, CDR2 YFSETQ. The CDR3 sequence is CASSLAGSDTQYF. CDR3 coding DNA: TGCGCCAGCAGCTTGGCGGGTTCAGATACGCAGTATTTT.

This clonotype was picked up a small number of times. This sequence joins TRBV5-1 and TRBJ2-3; 8 positions match TRBD2. The J segment lost 5 bases and the V segment lost 4 bases, leaving 6 bases of the junction unmatched. Germline V CDR1 and CDR2: SGHRS, YFSETQ. The CDR3 spans 14 residues. The CDR3 DNA reads TGCGCCAGCAGCCGGGGGGGGGCCGAAGATACGCAGTATTTT. This encodes CASSRGGAEDTQYF.

Here the CDR3 reads CSARDAGLPMDEQFF. CDR3 bases: TGCAGTGCTAGAGATGCGGGACTACCTATGGATGAGCAGTTCTTC. This chain joins TRBV20-1 and TRBJ2-1; 7 bases are shared with TRBD2. Unmatched junction bases numbered 10, after V lost 0 bases and J lost 8 bases. The CDR3 covers 15 residues. Per germline, CDR1 DFQATT and CDR2 SNEGSKA (reference sequence).

This clonotype was seen just once. The chain combines TRBV5-1 with TRBJ1-1, with D possibly matching TRBD1 (6 bases). Trimming took off 4 bases at V and 3 bases at J, with 7 bases between the two ends. The CDR3 contains 12 residues. Germline V CDR1 and CDR2: SGHRS, YFSETQ. The CDR3 reads CASSNRDTEAFF. CDR3 bases: TGCGCCAGCAGCAACAGGGACACTGAAGCTTTCTTT.

The CDR3 nucleotides read TGTGCCAGCAGTACTCGACAGGGGGGGCAGTTCTTC. This codes for CASSTRQGGQFF. The chain is built from TRBV12-3 or TRBV12-4 and TRBJ2-1; 9 nucleotides line up with TRBD1. V lost 5 bases, J lost 12 bases, and 5 bases stayed unmatched. The CDR3 has 12 amino acids.

The gene calls are TRBV27 and TRBJ1-2, with 10 positions matching TRBD1. V gave up 5 bases and J gave up 4 bases; unmatched junction bases: 10. The CDR3 contains 16 residues. Germline loops: CDR1 MNHEY, CDR2 SMNVEV (reference sequence). CDR3 sequence reads: CASSPLRDRGIYGYTF. In DNA, the CDR3 is TGTGCCAGCAGTCCCTTACGGGACAGGGGAATCTATGGCTACACCTTC.

This clonotype was detected a few times. This chain links TRBV3-1 with TRBJ1-1, with D maybe TRBD1 (6 bases). The V and J ends lost 4 bases and 3 bases respectively, with 15 bases between them. Germline values: CDR1 LGHDT, CDR2 YNNKEL (reference sequence). The CDR3 covers 15 residues. CDR3 sequence (DNA): TGTGCCAGCAGCCTGTGGGGGGCAAGGGACACTGAAGCTTTCTTT. As protein: CASSLWGARDTEAFF. The entire variable domain, with the rest obtained from reference TRBV3-1 and TRBJ1-1, is as follows: DTAVSQTPKYLVTQMGNDKSIKCEQNLGHDTMYWYKQDSKKFLKIMFSYNNKELIINETVPNRFSPKSPDKAHLNLHINSLELGDSAVYFCASSLWGARDTEAFFGQGTRLTVV.

This clonotype was counted only a few times. The V and J genes are TRBV2 and TRBJ2-7; the D gene is possibly TRBD2 (5 bases). The CDR3 sequence is 12 residues long. Germline V lookup: CDR1 SNHLY, CDR2 FYNNEI. V gave up 4 bases and J gave up 3 bases, with 7 bases separating them. DNA for the CDR3: TGTGCCAGCAGTGTGAGGGTCTACGAGCAGTACTTC. It codes for CASSVRVYEQYF.

This clonotype came up once. This sequence joins TRBV9 and TRBJ2-2; D remains ambiguous. From germline, CDR1 is SGDLS and CDR2 YYNGEE. The V end lost 0 bases, the J end lost 5 bases, and 14 bases lay between the germline ends. The CDR3 runs 16 residues. The CDR3, as DNA: TGTGCCAGCAGCGTAGATCTGGGGATCGCTACCGGGGAGCTGTTTTTT. Protein product: CASSVDLGIATGELFF.

This clonotype was observed a few times. This sequence joins TRBV30 and TRBJ1-2; D is unclear. The CDR3 extends over 14 amino acids. V was shortened by 0 bases and J by 0 bases, with 8 bases between the two germline ends. Germline CDR1 GTSNPN, CDR2 SVGIG (reference sequence). DNA for the CDR3: TGTGCCTGGAGTGTAAAGGCAGCTAACTATGGCTACACCTTC. Its translation is CAWSVKAANYGYTF.

The chain combines TRBV20-1 with TRBJ2-7, with TRBD1 matching 11 bases. J lost 3 bases, V lost 3 bases, and 1 base had no gene match. The CDR3 runs to 13 residues. Germline V CDR1 and CDR2: DFQATT, SNEGSKA (reference sequence). CDR3 loop: CSASGTGGYEQYF. CDR3 DNA: TGCAGTGCTAGTGGGACAGGGGGCTACGAGCAGTACTTC.